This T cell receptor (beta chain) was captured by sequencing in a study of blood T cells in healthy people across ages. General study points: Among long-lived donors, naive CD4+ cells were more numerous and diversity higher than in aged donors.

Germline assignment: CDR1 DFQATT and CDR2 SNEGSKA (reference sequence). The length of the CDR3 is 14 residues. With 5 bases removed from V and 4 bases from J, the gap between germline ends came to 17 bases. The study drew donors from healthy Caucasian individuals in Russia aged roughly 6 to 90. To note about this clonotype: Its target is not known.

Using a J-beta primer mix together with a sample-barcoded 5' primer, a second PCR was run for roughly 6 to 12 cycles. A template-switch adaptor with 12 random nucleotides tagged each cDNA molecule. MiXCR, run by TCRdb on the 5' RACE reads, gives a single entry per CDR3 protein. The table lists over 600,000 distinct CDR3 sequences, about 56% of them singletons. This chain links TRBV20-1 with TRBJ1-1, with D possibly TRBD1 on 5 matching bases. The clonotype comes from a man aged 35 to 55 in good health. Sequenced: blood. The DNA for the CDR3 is TGCAGTGCTCCGGCGGGGGGAGTCGTCACTGAAGCTTTCTTT. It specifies CSAPAGGVVTEAFF.